This note documents a single T cell receptor beta chain sequence. Its target is unknown. This specimen comes from a study of cytomegalovirus exposure and HLA in healthy donors. Study findings and constraints: For most subjects, TCR beta sequences were reported to predict HLA-A and HLA-B alleles with accuracy.

PCR primers comprised 60 Vbeta and 13 Jbeta primers. Assay used: immunoSEQ multiplex PCR; TCRdb lists only in-frame clones, some missing. This table holds 250,000 to 350,000 clones, 70% to 90% found once. The CDR3 length is 12 residues. V shed 2 bases and J shed 6 bases, with 4 bases lying between them. Germline CDR1 and CDR2: SGHTA and FQGTGA. The chain carries TRBV7-3 and TRBJ2-2; D not certain. The source of this sequence is a man aged 40-50 years in good health and CMV-seropositive. The material sequenced was PBMCs. CDR3 sequence (DNA): TGTGCCAGCAGCTTAGGGCCCGGGGAGCTGTTTTTT. It specifies CASSLGPGELFF.